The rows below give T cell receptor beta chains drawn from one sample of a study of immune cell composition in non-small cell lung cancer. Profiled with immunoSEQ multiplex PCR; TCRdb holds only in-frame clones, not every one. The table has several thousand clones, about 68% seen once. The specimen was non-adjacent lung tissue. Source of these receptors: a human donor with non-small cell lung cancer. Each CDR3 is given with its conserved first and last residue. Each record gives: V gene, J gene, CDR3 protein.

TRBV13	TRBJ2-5	CASSSRQDPQETQYF
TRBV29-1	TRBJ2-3	CSSDRGPNTDTQYF
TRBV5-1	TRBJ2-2	CASSLTSGAGELFF
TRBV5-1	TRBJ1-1	CASSLGRARTEAFF
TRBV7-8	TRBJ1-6	CASSLERWTFSYNSPLHF
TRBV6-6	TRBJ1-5	CASSYGRGPDQPQHF
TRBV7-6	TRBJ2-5	CASSPSDRQQETQYF
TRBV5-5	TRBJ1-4	CASSLVQGNEKLFF
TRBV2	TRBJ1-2	CASNGQGQDGYTF
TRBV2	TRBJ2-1	CASSGTSGGLSSYNEQFF
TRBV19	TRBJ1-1	CASSVRDTMNTEAFF
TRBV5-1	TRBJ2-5	CASSWRGTRQETQYF
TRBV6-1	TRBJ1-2	CASSALGPSIGYTF
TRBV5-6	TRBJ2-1	CASSLGQGGWNEQFF